Sequencing of this TCR beta chain was carried out in a study of T cell changes during pregnancy in multiple sclerosis. The length of the CDR3 is 15 residues. V was pared by 0 bases and J by 6 bases, with 8 bases of the junction left unmatched. Germline V gene lookup returns CDR1 SQVTM and CDR2 ANQGSEA. Libraries were prepared by immunoSEQ multiplex PCR; TCRdb keeps only in-frame clonotypes and omits some of them. The sample carries over 60,000 clones, 96% recorded once. The chain carries TRBV29-1 and TRBJ2-1; 7 nucleotides align to TRBD2. This clonotype was sampled from a female donor with multiple sclerosis, enrolled in a pregnancy study. Sequenced here: CD8+ T cells from peripheral blood mononuclear cells, sampled after pregnancy. The CDR3 region is CSVEEGSREINEQFF. CDR3 coding DNA: TGCAGCGTTGAAGAGGGGTCGCGGGAGATCAATGAGCAGTTCTTC.